This TCR beta chain was obtained from a study of response to subunit inactivated influenza vaccine. The CDR3 spans 16 residues. With 3 bases clipped from V and 8 bases from J, the junction kept 7 bases outside the gene matches. Germline CDR1 is SGHRS and CDR2 is YFSETQ. General study findings and limits: Authors proposed each seasonal influenza vaccination draws in few new T cells.

TCRdb re-called the RT-PCR reads through MiXCR, storing one row per CDR3 protein. This sample has hundreds of thousands of distinct CDR3 sequences, with less than 15% found just once. The table lists this clonotype with many counts. Its antigen remains unknown. The V call is TRBV5-1, the J call TRBJ2-1; TRBD2 aligns across 14 bases. The sample consisted of PBMCs from blood, taken around 15 days before vaccination. The sequence came from a man aged 45-65 years who received an inactivated influenza vaccine. The CDR3 DNA reads TGCGCCAGCAGCTGGGGGACTAGCGGGGGAGTCGATGAGCAGTTCTTC. Translation gives CASSWGTSGGVDEQFF.